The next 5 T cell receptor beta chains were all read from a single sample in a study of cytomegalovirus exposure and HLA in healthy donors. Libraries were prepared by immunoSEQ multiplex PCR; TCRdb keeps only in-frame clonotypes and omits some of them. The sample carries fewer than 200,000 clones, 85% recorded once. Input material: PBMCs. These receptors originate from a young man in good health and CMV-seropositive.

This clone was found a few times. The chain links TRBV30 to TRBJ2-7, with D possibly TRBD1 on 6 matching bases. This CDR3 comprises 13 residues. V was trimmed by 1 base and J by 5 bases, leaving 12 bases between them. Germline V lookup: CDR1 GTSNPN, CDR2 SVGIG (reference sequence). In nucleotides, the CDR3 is TGTGCCTGGAGTGGACAGACAGGTCACGAGCAGTACTTC. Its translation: CAWSGQTGHEQYF. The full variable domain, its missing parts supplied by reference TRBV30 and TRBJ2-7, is SQTIHQWPATLVQPVGSPLSLECTVEGTSNPNLYWYRQAAGRGLQLLFYSVGIGQISSEVPQNLSASRPQDRQFILSSKKLLLSDSGFYLCAWSGQTGHEQYFGPGTRLTVT.

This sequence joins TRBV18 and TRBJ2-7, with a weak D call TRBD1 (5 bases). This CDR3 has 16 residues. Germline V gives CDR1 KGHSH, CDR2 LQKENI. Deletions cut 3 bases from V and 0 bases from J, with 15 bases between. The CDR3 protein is CASSPTTRATSYEQYF. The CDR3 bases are TGTGCCAGCTCACCCACGACCAGGGCCACCTCCTACGAGCAGTACTTC.

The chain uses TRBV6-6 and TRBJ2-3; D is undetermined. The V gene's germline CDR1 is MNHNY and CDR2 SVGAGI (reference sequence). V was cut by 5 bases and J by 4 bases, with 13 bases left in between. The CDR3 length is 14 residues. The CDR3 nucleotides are TGTGCCAGCAGTCCGACTCCCTATGCAGATACGCAGTATTTT. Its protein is CASSPTPYADTQYF.

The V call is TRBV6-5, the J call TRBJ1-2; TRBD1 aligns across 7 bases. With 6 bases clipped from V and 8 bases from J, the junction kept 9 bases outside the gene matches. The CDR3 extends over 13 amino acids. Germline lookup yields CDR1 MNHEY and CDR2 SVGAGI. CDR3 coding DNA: TGTGCCAGCAGAGCAGGGGGTTTCAGAGGCTACACCTTC. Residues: CASRAGGFRGYTF.

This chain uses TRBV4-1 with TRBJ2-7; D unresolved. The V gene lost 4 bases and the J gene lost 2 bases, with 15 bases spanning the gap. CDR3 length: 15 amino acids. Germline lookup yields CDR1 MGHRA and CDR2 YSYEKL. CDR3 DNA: TGCGCCAGCAGCCCTTACTCTCGGTCTCCCTACGAGCAGTACTTC. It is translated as CASSPYSRSPYEQYF.